This T cell receptor beta chain was sequenced during a study of blood T cell repertoires in COVID-19. Turning to the study itself: Sites across the United States, Italy and Spain contributed samples from acute and convalescent COVID-19.

The CDR3 covers 17 residues. Trimming at V came to 0 bases and at J to 8 bases, leaving 6 bases not matched to a gene. Looked up from germline, CDR1 is SGHDN and CDR2 is FVKESK. Per the original methods: From reference gene primer amplification, estimates of nucleated cell counts were derived. Repertoires were generated with immunoSEQ multiplex PCR, while TCRdb's copy carries only in-frame clones and drops some. V, J and clone size reflect that table, while D and trimming were determined from the DNA. The sample has around 11,000 clones; around four fifths are singletons. J is TRBJ2-1 and V is TRBV14, with 14 positions matching TRBD2. The sequencing sample was made of peripheral blood. This clonotype originated in a human donor in a cohort sampled during active COVID-19. In DNA, the CDR3 is TGTGCCAGCAGCCAAGATGGTTCGGGACTAGCGGGAGATGAGCAGTTCTTC. Translated: CASSQDGSGLAGDEQFF.